This TCR beta chain was captured in a study of shared clonotypes between healthy human individuals. The wider study: Each donor had three CD4 naive, three CD4 memory, two CD8 naive and one CD8 memory plate.

From germline, CDR1 is MDHEN and CDR2 SYDVKM. The ends lost 7 bases at V and 4 bases at J; junction bases unmatched: 10. The CDR3 loop spans 15 amino acids. TCRdb keeps only in-frame clones here, not all; method: immunoSEQ multiplex PCR. The sample holds 980,000 or so clones, about three quarters seen once. With regard to this clone: Its antigen is not known.

Overall study results and limits: It was anticipated that sequencing depth would influence how many clonotypes donors shared. Only blood underwent sampling, and tissue repertoires likely differ. Naive subsets typically showed greater estimated richness than memory subsets.

This chain connects TRBV28 to TRBJ1-1; 9 positions agree with TRBD1. This TCR derives from a man between 18 and 35 years old in good health. The sequencing sample was made of memory CD4+ T cells sorted from blood. Subset meaning: CD45RA-negative fraction. The CDR3 bases are TGTGCCAGCAACCGTCCGGGACAGGGACGCACTGAAGCTTTCTTT. As protein: CASNRPGQGRTEAFF.